Listed below are T cell receptor beta chains from one sample, sequenced in a study of cytomegalovirus exposure and HLA in healthy donors. Produced via immunoSEQ multiplex PCR; TCRdb's table is partial and in-frame only. The sample records 150,000 to 200,000 clones, approximately 72% being singletons. The sample comprised PBMCs. All receptors derive from a middle-aged man in good health and CMV-seronegative. Both conserved end residues are part of each CDR3.

TRBV5-4	15	CASSMTRDRGYEQYF
TRBV6-5	13	CASSRAQAVKAFF
TRBV6-5	16	CASSWTTVSGANVLTF
TRBV19	16	CASTIGTGFSGNTIYF
TRBV7-9	17	CASSPGQGSSYNSPLHF
TRBV2	13	CASSGLINEGYTF
TRBV7-9	16	CASSLGQTRPNTEAFF
TRBV19	13	CASSIGTGNGYTF
TRBV12-5	15	CASGMTDGTYNEQFF
TRBV28	16	CASSSRSPGHYTEAFF
TRBV10-2	15	CASRLAGGRTDTQYF
TRBV18	12	CASSSLGTEAFF
TRBV7-2	16	CASSLAPGLMNTEAFF
TRBV27	15	CASRRGGSAYNEQFF
TRBV5-1	15	CASSLARQGVTEAFF
TRBV7-2	15	CASSFRTGGVQGYTF
TRBV9	15	CASSAGGDWAYEQYF
TRBV25-1	12	CASTSTGGELFF
TRBV6-1	15	CASSENRGSGETQYF
TRBV18	14	CASSPRAHQETQYF
TRBV28	13	CASSLQGNYGYTF
TRBV28	14	CASSLPSGGKTQYF
TRBV19	14	CASSMFTESAEAFF
TRBV18	13	CASSPNGAYEQYF
TRBV28	15	CASKLDGSSGNTIYF
TRBV4-2	19	CASSQDLGLAGGFSYEQYF
TRBV19	17	CASSIGGGRTNTGELFF
TRBV9	14	CASSAFLEGDEQYF
TRBV14	15	CASSLTAGLVSEAFF
TRBV10-1	13	CASRRVSGYGYTF
TRBV19	16	CASIPEGGTASYGYTF
TRBV27	13	CASSPRSRYGYTF